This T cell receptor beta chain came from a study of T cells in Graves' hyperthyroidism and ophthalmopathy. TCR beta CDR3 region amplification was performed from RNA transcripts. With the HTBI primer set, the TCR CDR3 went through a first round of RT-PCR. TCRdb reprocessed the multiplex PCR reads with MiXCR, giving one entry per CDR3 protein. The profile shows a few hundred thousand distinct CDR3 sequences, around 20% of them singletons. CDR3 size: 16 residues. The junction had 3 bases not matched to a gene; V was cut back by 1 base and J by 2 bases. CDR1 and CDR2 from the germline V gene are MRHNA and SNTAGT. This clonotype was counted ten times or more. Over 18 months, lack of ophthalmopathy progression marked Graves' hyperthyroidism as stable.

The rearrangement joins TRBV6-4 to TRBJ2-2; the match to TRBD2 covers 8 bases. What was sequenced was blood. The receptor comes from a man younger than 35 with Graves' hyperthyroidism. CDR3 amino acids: CASSDWSGGNTGELFF. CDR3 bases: TGTGCCAGCAGTGACTGGAGCGGGGGTAACACCGGGGAGCTGTTTTTT.